This T cell receptor (beta chain) was captured in a study of T cell changes during pregnancy in multiple sclerosis. The length of the CDR3 is 16 residues. Germline lookup yields CDR1 SGHTA and CDR2 FQGNSA. Trimming removed 5 bases from V and 0 bases from J, with 14 bases in between. Produced via immunoSEQ multiplex PCR; TCRdb's table is partial and in-frame only. The sample yields 70,000 or so clones, 91% seen once. Sequenced here: peripheral blood, sampled in the third trimester of pregnancy. V is TRBV7-2 and J is TRBJ1-5, with D possibly TRBD1 on 6 matching bases. The origin of this receptor is a female donor in good health, enrolled as a control in a pregnancy study. The CDR3 loop reads CASSPDGTNSNQPQHF. In nucleotides, the CDR3 is TGTGCCAGCAGCCCCGACGGGACAAATAGCAATCAGCCCCAGCATTTT.